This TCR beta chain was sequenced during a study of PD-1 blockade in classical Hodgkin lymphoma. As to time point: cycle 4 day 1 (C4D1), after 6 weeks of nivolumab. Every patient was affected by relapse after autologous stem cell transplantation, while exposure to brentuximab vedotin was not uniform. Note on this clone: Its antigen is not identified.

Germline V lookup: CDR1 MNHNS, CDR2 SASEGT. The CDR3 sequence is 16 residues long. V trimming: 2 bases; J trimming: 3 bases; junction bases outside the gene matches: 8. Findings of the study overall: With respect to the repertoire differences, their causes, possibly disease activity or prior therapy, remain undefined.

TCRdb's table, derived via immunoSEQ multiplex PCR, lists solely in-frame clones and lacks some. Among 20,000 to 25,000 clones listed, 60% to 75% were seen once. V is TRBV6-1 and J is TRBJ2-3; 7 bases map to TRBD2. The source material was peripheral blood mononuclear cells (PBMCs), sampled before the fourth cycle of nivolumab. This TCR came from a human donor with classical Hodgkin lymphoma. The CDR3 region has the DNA TGTGCCAGCAGTGAAAACGGACTAGGAAGGACAGATACGCAGTATTTT. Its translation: CASSENGLGRTDTQYF.